This TCR beta chain was obtained from a study of T-cell reconstitution after alpha-beta-depleted transplantation in children. CDR3 length equals 13 residues. Germline assignment: CDR1 MNHEY and CDR2 SMNVEV (reference sequence). Trimming left V 5 bases short and J 9 bases short, with 11 bases between. A few counts support this clonotype. Its antigen is undetermined. Researchers prepared the TCRbeta library using unique molecular identifiers, the study reports. MiXCR, run by TCRdb on the PCR reads, gives a single entry per CDR3 protein. The data show a few hundred thousand distinct CDR3 sequences, around two fifths seen once. Study observations and caveats: T-cell counts and diversity were attributed mostly to newly produced T cells one year after transplant. It was surviving recipient T cells and thymic progenitors that gave some patients high TCRbeta diversity at day 60. About two months after transplant, alpha-beta T cells reportedly came from several hundred expanded graft clones.

The sequencing used PBMCs, collected before TCRalphabeta/CD19-depleted stem cell transplant. This clonotype originated in a girl aged 2 to 10 with aplastic anemia, due to receive a stem cell transplant. The chain recombines TRBV27 with TRBJ1-6; D is uncertain. The CDR3 protein is CASSLSVGSPLHF. In DNA form, the CDR3 reads TGTGCCAGCAGTCTCTCTGTTGGTTCACCCCTCCACTTT.